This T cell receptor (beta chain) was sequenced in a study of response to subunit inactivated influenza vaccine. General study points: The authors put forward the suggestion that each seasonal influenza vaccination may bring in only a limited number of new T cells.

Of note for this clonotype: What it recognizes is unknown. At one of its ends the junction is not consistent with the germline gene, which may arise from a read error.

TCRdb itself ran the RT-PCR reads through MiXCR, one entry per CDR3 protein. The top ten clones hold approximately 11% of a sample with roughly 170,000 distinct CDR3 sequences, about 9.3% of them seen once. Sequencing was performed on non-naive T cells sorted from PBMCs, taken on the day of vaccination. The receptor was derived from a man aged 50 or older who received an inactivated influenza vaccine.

This CDR3 reads CNAKGSGSTDTQYF. CDR3 bases: TGCAATGCTAAGGGAAGTGGGAGCACAGATACGCAGTATTTT. This chain connects TRBV20-1 to TRBJ2-3; D gene uncertain. The germline CDR1 and CDR2 sequences are DFQATT and SNEGSKA (reference sequence). The length of the CDR3 is 14 residues.